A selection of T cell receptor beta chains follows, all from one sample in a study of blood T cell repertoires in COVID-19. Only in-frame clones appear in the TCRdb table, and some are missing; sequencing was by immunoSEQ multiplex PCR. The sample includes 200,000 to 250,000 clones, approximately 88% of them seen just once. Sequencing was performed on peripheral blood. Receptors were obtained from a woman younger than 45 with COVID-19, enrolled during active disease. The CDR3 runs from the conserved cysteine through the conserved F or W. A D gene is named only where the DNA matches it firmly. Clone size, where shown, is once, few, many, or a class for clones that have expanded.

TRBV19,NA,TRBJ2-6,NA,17,TGTGCCAGTAGTCCCTCCCGGCTAGCGCTTGGGGCCAACGTCCTGACTTTC,CASSPSRLALGANVLTF
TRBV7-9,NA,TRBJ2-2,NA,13,TGTGCCAGCAGCTTGGAGGGACCCGGGGAGCTGTTTTTT,CASSLEGPGELFF
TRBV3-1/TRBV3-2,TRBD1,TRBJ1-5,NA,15,TGTGCCAGCAGCCAAGGGGGACAGGGACGTCAGCCCCAGCATTTT,CASSQGGQGRQPQHF
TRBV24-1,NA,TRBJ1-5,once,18,TGTGCCACCAGTGATATACTCCCCCGGGACATGGGCAATCAGCCCCAGCATTTT,CATSDILPRDMGNQPQHF
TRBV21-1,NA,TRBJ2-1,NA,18,TGTGCCAGCAGCAAAAAGGGGTCGCAGTGGAGCTCCTACAATGAGCAGTTCTTC,CASSKKGSQWSSYNEQFF
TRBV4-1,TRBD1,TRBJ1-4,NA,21,TGCGCCAGCAGCCAAGCCTTGATAAGCCCCGGACAGGGGGCGACTAATGAAAAACTGTTTTTT,CASSQALISPGQGATNEKLFF
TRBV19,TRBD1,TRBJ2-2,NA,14,TGTGCCAGCCAACGACAGGGCTACACCGGGGAGCTGTTTTTT,CASQRQGYTGELFF
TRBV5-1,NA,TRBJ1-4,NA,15,TGCGCCAGCAGCTCGGAGACAGTGGGTAATGAAAAACTGTTTTTT,CASSSETVGNEKLFF
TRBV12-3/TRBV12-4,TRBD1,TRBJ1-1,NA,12,TGTGCCAGCAGTCCAGGGGGCACTGAAGCTTTCTTT,CASSPGGTEAFF
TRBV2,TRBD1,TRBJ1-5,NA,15,TGTGCCAGCAGCCCCCGGACAGGGGGCAATCAGCCCCAGCATTTT,CASSPRTGGNQPQHF
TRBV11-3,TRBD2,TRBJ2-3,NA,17,TGTGCCAGCAGCTTAGGGAGACTAGCGGGGGACACAGATACGCAGTATTTT,CASSLGRLAGDTDTQYF
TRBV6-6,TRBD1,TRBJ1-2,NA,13,TGTGCCAGCAGTTACGACAGGGGGTTTGGCTACACCTTC,CASSYDRGFGYTF
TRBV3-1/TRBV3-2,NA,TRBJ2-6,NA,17,TGTGCCAGCAGCCAAGTGCAGGAGGGGCCTGGGGCCAACGTCCTGACTTTC,CASSQVQEGPGANVLTF
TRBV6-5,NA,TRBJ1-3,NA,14,TGTGCCAGCAGAATAGGGGACTCTGGAAACACCATATATTTT,CASRIGDSGNTIYF
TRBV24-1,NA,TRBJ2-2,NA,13,TGTGCCACCAGTGATTTGTATTCTGGGGAGCTGTTTTTT,CATSDLYSGELFF
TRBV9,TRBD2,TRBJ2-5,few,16,TGTGCCAGCAGCGTAGGACTAGCGGGAGGGCAAAAGACCCAGTACTTC,CASSVGLAGGQKTQYF
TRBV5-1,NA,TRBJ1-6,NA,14,TGCGCCAGCAGCCCGCCGGGGGGAAATTCACCCCTCCACTTT,CASSPPGGNSPLHF
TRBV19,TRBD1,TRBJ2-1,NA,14,TGTGCCAGTAGTATCGGACAGGGGATCTATGAGCAGTTCTTC,CASSIGQGIYEQFF
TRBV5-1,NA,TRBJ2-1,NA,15,TGCGCCAGCAGCTTGGGCGTGAGCGCCTACAATGAGCAGTTCTTC,CASSLGVSAYNEQFF
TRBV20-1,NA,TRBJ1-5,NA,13,TGCAGTGCTAGTTCAGGGTTCAATCAGCCCCAGCATTTT,CSASSGFNQPQHF
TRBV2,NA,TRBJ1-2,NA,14,TGTGCCAGCAGTAGACTCGCCAAAGGGGATGGCTACACCTTC,CASSRLAKGDGYTF
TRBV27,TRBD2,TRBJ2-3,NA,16,TGTGCCAGCAGTTTATCTTGGCGGGAGAGCACAGATACGCAGTATTTT,CASSLSWRESTDTQYF
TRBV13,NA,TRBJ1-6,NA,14,TGTGCCAGCAGCTTAGGGGCTTCACGCTCACCCCTCCACTTT,CASSLGASRSPLHF
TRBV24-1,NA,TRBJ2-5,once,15,TGTGCCACCAGTGACCCCTACAGGGCCCAAGAGACCCAGTACTTC,CATSDPYRAQETQYF